The 17 T cell receptor beta chains below all came from one sample that was sequenced in a study of CD8+ T cells in alopecia areata. Isolated RNA was reverse transcribed into cDNA used as the sequencing template. Sequencing used immunoSEQ multiplex PCR; TCRdb keeps in-frame clones, though not all of them. This sample has some 120,000 clones, with 58% found just once. The sequences come from CD4+ T cells sorted from blood, collected at week 0. The receptors shown here come from a human donor with alopecia areata.

V gene TRBV15 combines with J gene TRBJ1-1; tentative D call: TRBD1 (6 bases). The CDR3 sequence is 14 residues long. Germline V gives CDR1 LNHNV, CDR2 YYDKDF (reference sequence). Trimming stripped 5 bases from V and 1 base from J, with 11 bases between. The CDR3 reads CATSPRDKNTEAFF. The CDR3, as DNA: TGTGCCACCAGCCCCCGGGACAAGAACACTGAAGCTTTCTTT.

The V call is TRBV5-1, the J call TRBJ1-1; D gene ambiguous. CDR3 length equals 17 residues. V gave up 4 bases and J gave up 0 bases, with 19 bases separating them. Per the germline V gene, CDR1 is SGHRS and CDR2 is YFSETQ. CDR3 DNA sequence: TGCGCCAGCAGCCCGGGGATTTGGCAGCCACTGAACACTGAAGCTTTCTTT. It specifies CASSPGIWQPLNTEAFF.

The rearrangement links TRBV9 to TRBJ2-5, with D possibly matching TRBD1 (6 bases). CDR3 length: 16 amino acids. The V end lost 4 bases, the J end lost 7 bases, and 23 bases lay between the germline ends. Germline V gene data show CDR1 as SGDLS and CDR2 as YYNGEE. The CDR3 coding sequence is TGTGCCAGCAGCACAACCCGGGACACCCCATGGGGGACCCAGTACTTC. Translated: CASSTTRDTPWGTQYF.

The rearrangement uses TRBV30 and TRBJ2-7; the match to TRBD2 covers 11 bases. Germline V gene lookup returns CDR1 GTSNPN and CDR2 SVGIG (reference sequence). The CDR3 runs to 15 residues. V dropped 3 bases and J dropped 5; count of bases not matched to a gene: 9. CDR3 sequence reads: CAWRELAGVRHEQYF. The CDR3 nucleotides read TGTGCCTGGAGGGAACTAGCGGGAGTTAGGCACGAGCAGTACTTC.

This rearrangement joins TRBV7-2 to TRBJ2-7, with 12 bases lining up with TRBD2. After removal of 7 bases from V and 1 base from J, the junction contained 2 bases not matched to a gene. Germline CDR1 reads SGHTA; CDR2 reads FQGNSA. The CDR3 has 14 amino acids. The chain's CDR3 is CASKLAGGSYEQYF. The CDR3 region has the DNA TGTGCCAGCAAACTAGCGGGAGGATCCTACGAGCAGTACTTC.

The chain couples TRBV30 to TRBJ1-4, with D possibly being TRBD1 (5 bases). The CDR3 sequence is 13 residues long. The germline gives CDR1 GTSNPN, CDR2 SVGIG (reference sequence). Trimming left V 7 bases short and J 8 bases short, with 17 bases between. The DNA for the CDR3 is TGTGCCTATACAGGTCACAGACGGGAAAAACTGTTTTTT. This sequence encodes CAYTGHRREKLFF.

This chain connects TRBV6-1 to TRBJ1-1, with a tentative D call TRBD1 (6 bases). The germline CDR1 and CDR2 sequences are MNHNS and SASEGT. V was pared by 5 bases and J by 1 base, with 14 bases between. This CDR3 comprises 15 residues. In nucleotides, the CDR3 is TGTGCCAGCAGTCTTGCCGGGACATCGAACACTGAAGCTTTCTTT. This gives the protein CASSLAGTSNTEAFF.

This clone was seen a handful of times. This chain uses TRBV5-1 with TRBJ2-5; 11 nucleotides agree with TRBD1. The length of the CDR3 is 14 residues. V was clipped by 4 bases and J by 4 bases; unmatched bases: 3. Germline values: CDR1 SGHRS, CDR2 YFSETQ. CDR3 bases: TGCGCCAGCAGCCCGGACAGGGGGCCAGAGACCCAGTACTTC. Its translation: CASSPDRGPETQYF.

This sequence joins TRBV30 and TRBJ1-2, with D unresolved. The V end was cut by 3 bases, the J end by 0 bases, with 8 bases between. Germline loops: CDR1 GTSNPN, CDR2 SVGIG (reference sequence). The CDR3 is 13 amino acids. The CDR3 here is CAWRPGANYGYTF. CDR3 nucleotides: TGTGCCTGGAGGCCAGGAGCTAACTATGGCTACACCTTC.

V gene TRBV7-9 combines with J gene TRBJ1-2, with D possibly being TRBD1 (6 bases). CDR1 SEHNR and CDR2 FQNEAQ come from the germline V gene (reference sequence). The CDR3 totals 16 residues. Trimming took off 1 base at V and 3 bases at J, with 15 bases between the two ends. Here the CDR3 DNA reads TGTGCCAGCAGCTTAGTTGGGGGGCGAAGAGACTATGGCTACACCTTC. As protein: CASSLVGGRRDYGYTF.

The chain links TRBV15 to TRBJ1-1, with D possibly matching TRBD1 (6 bases). Germline CDR1 and CDR2: LNHNV and YYDKDF (reference sequence). The CDR3 is 15 residues long. Trimming pared 0 bases from V and 1 base from J, leaving 9 bases between. The CDR3 region is CATSRDKGQNTEAFF. The DNA of the CDR3 is TGTGCCACCAGCAGAGATAAGGGACAGAACACTGAAGCTTTCTTT.

V and J are TRBV7-9 and TRBJ2-7, with D perhaps matching TRBD1 (7 bases). The V end was cut by 2 bases, the J end by 1 base, with 12 bases between. The CDR3 consists of 15 residues. Germline CDR1 is SEHNR and CDR2 is FQNEAQ (reference sequence). The CDR3 nucleotides read TGTGCCAGCAGCTTAAACGGGGGACAGTCCTACGAGCAGTACTTC. The encoded protein is CASSLNGGQSYEQYF.

This rearrangement joins TRBV18 to TRBJ1-2; possible D gene TRBD1, 6 bases. The germline gives CDR1 KGHSH, CDR2 LQKENI. V dropped 5 bases and J dropped 2 bases, with 9 bases sitting between them. The CDR3 runs 13 residues. The CDR3 is CASSEDRNYGYTF. The CDR3 region has the DNA TGTGCCAGCTCAGAAGACAGGAACTATGGCTACACCTTC.

There are a few counts of this clone. The V and J genes are TRBV30 and TRBJ2-7; 7 bases map to TRBD1. Trimming at V came to 3 bases and at J to 3 bases, leaving 2 bases not matched to a gene. CDR1 GTSNPN and CDR2 SVGIG come from the germline V gene (reference sequence). The CDR3 is made up of 12 amino acids. The CDR3 region is CAWSRGIYEQYF. CDR3 nucleotides: TGTGCCTGGAGCAGGGGGATCTACGAGCAGTACTTC.

This clone came up a few times. The rearrangement joins TRBV5-1 to TRBJ1-2; 7 bases line up with TRBD1. V lost 0 bases to trimming and J lost 3 bases; unmatched junction nucleotides: 2. The CDR3 totals 14 residues. The germline V gene has CDR1 SGHRS and CDR2 YFSETQ. The CDR3 is CASSLDQGDYGYTF. In DNA, the CDR3 is TGCGCCAGCAGCTTGGACCAGGGGGACTATGGCTACACCTTC.

This clone was seen only once. The chain joins TRBV28 to TRBJ2-6; D is unclear. The germline V gene encodes CDR1 MDHEN and CDR2 SYDVKM. CDR3 length equals 15 residues. The V end lost 5 bases, the J end lost 0 bases, and 8 bases lay between the germline ends. CDR3 amino acids: CASSRPNSGANVLTF. As DNA, the CDR3 is TGTGCCAGCAGTAGGCCTAACTCTGGGGCCAACGTCCTGACTTTC.

The chain links TRBV4-3 to TRBJ2-4; 15 bases align to TRBD2. Germline CDR1 LGHNA, CDR2 YSLEER. This CDR3 spans 19 amino acids. The junction had 6 bases not matched to a gene; V was cut back by 3 bases and J by 0 bases. This CDR3 is CASSQEGLAGGLAKNIQYF. In DNA, the CDR3 is TGCGCCAGCAGCCAGGAGGGACTAGCGGGGGGCCTAGCCAAAAACATTCAGTACTTC.